What follows describes a single T cell receptor (beta chain). This clone was detected only once. The target of this receptor is not known. No quality values exist for individual bases; no much larger clone is one base distant. The data were taken from a study of blood T cell repertoires in COVID-19 (dated by TCRdb to 2019 to 2021). With respect to the entire study: Samples covering the acute and convalescent phases of COVID-19 were provided by collaborators in the United States, Italy and Spain. The repertoires were released in a freely available public database meant as a resource for research on the immune response to SARS-CoV-2. The material from the prospective study consisted of cDNA or gDNA derived from T cells, B-cell-depleted T cells, or PBMCs. Samples were obtained from the ongoing ImmuneRACE study (first 160 participants) and from over 1,000 subjects provided by 6 global collaborators. The sample metadata nearly always contained a de-identified subject ID, COVID-19 status, age in years and sex. Deeply sampled blood TCRbeta repertoires from subjects exposed to, actively infected with, or recovered from COVID-19 were included in the dataset. HLA class I and class II types, where available, came from metadata supplied by the sample provider rather than from assay-based typing. What the work shows at the level of the full study, not this receptor alone: Clinical and demographic metadata were provided uncurated, with the amount varying by source and participant.

The immunoSEQ Assay, a bias-controlled multiplex PCR, was used to amplify TCRbeta CDR3 regions from genomic DNA. Concerning the study's data processing: The number of nucleated cells in each sample was estimated from the amplification of reference gene primers within the assay. To quantify the absolute abundance of each unique TCRbeta CDR3 rearrangement, sequence reads were collapsed and filtered. Productive Simpson clonality was computed per sample as the square root of Simpson's diversity index over productive rearrangements. In its TCRdb copy, this immuneACCESS table keeps in-frame sequences only and misses some clones. Where compared with another copy, unresolved V genes explain less than half of these, and the others have no known cause. V and J calls plus clone size are reproduced from that table; the DNA served to infer D and trimming. The sample data list under 85,000 clones, and approximately 80% of these were observed just once. The ten largest account for approximately 7% of the sample.

In Seattle, one collaborating source enrolled patients while the infection was active and tracked those patients longitudinally over the course of disease. Each collaborating institution followed its own protocols to collect whole blood in K2EDTA tubes. For TCRbeta analysis, collaborators shipped samples in one of three forms: frozen whole blood, isolated PBMCs, or DNA extracted from either of those sample types. At the junction V is shortened by 6 bases and J by 2 bases, with 12 bases in between. The CDR3 runs 14 residues from the cysteine to the phenylalanine. The sequence is cut down to CDR3 DNA, 42 bases in frame from base 1. CDR1 and CDR2, looked up from the germline V gene, are SGHTA and FQGNSA.

The sequence was collected from a young man with COVID-19, enrolled during active disease. Recombination linked TRBV7-2 to TRBJ2-3; perhaps TRBD2 is the D gene, with 6 bases matching. What was sequenced was peripheral blood. The base sequence is TGTGCCAGCAGTGCCTCTAGCGCCACAGATACGCAGTATTTT. Its translation reads: CASSASSATDTQYF.